This T cell receptor (beta chain) is from a study of T cell responses to AZD1222 COVID-19 vaccine. Study-level points and caveats: With two AZD1222 doses given, Spike-specific TCR breadth and depth both rose.

Points on this clone: Its antigen is unknown.

This CDR3 region has 16 residues. Sequencing was performed with immunoSEQ multiplex PCR; in TCRdb, only in-frame clones are kept and a portion is missing. The sample has fewer than 85,000 clones, around nine tenths seen once. This receptor was obtained from an adult who received the AZD1222 COVID-19 vaccine. The input for sequencing was peripheral blood, taken 28 days after the second AZD1222 dose. This chain connects TRBV21-1 to TRBJ2-7; TRBD1 reflects the table's D call only, with no check against the DNA. TRBV21-1 is a pseudogene segment. The CDR3 region is CASSKGRTPCGYEQYF. DNA of the CDR3: TGTGCCAGCAGCAAGGGCAGGACACCCTGCGGCTACGAGCAGTACTTC.